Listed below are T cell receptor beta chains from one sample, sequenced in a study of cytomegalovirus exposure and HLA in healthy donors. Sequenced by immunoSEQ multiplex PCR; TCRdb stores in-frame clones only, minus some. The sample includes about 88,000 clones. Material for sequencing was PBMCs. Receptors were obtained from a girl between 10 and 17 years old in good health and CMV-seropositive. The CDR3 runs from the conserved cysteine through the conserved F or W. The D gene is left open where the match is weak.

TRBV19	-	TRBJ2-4	TGTGCCAGTAGTATAATGTCCGGAAAGACAGTGTTTCAGTACTTC	CASSIMSGKTVFQYF
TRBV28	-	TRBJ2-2	TGTGCCAGCATCCTATCATCGGGGGTCGGCGGGGAGCTGTTTTTT	CASILSSGVGGELFF
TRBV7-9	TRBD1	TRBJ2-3	TGTGCCAGCAGCGCTCACAGGGGAACAGATACGCAGTATTTT	CASSAHRGTDTQYF
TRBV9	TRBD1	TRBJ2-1	TGTGCCAGCAGCGCCCAGGGGACAGGGAGAGAGCAGTTCTTC	CASSAQGTGREQFF
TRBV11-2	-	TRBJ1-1	TGTGCCAGCAGCTCGGACCAGGGCATGAACACTGAAGCTTTCTTT	CASSSDQGMNTEAFF
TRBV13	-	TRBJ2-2	TGTGCCAGCAGCCTGGGACAGAACACCGGGGAGCTGTTTTTT	CASSLGQNTGELFF
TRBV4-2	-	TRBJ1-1	TGTGCCAGCAGCCAAGATAAGTTCCAGGCGACGAACACTGAAGCTTTCTTT	CASSQDKFQATNTEAFF
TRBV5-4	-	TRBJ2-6	TGTGCCAGCAGCTTGGGACTCTCGATCAGCTCTGGGGCCAACGTCCTGACTTTC	CASSLGLSISSGANVLTF
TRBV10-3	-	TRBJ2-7	TGTGCCATCAGTGATACTCGGGACGAGCAGTACTTC	CAISDTRDEQYF
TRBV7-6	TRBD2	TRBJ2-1	TGTGCCAGCAGCTTAGGGGTTCCTAGCGGGGAGGGTGAGCAGTTCTTC	CASSLGVPSGEGEQFF
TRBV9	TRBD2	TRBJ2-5	TGTGCCAGCAGCGCAAGCCCCGGGACTAGCGGGGAGACCCAGTACTTC	CASSASPGTSGETQYF
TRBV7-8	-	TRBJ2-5	TGTGCCAGCAGCGGAGACAGGCAAGAGACCCAGTACTTC	CASSGDRQETQYF
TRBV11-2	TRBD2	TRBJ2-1	TGTGCCAGCAGCTTAGAGGGGCTAGCGGGGGGTTATGACGAGCAGTTCTTC	CASSLEGLAGGYDEQFF
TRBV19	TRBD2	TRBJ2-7	TGTGCCAGTAGTATCCCCCTGACTAGCGGGGGAACCTACGAGCAGTACTTC	CASSIPLTSGGTYEQYF
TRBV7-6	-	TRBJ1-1	TGTGCCAGCAGCCCCCTGGGAGAGAACACTGAAGCTTTCTTT	CASSPLGENTEAFF
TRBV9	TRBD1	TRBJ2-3	TGTGCCAGCAGCCTCCGGACAGGGTATCGTGATACGCAGTATTTT	CASSLRTGYRDTQYF
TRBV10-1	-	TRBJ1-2	TGCGCCAGCAGTGAGTTACCACCAGCTAACTATGGCTACACCTTC	CASSELPPANYGYTF
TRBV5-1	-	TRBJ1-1	TGCGCCAGCAGCTCAGCGGCCTCGAACACTGAAGCTTTCTTT	CASSSAASNTEAFF
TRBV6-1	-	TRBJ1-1	TGTGCCAGCAGTTTGACGGGGGGCACTGAAGCTTTTTTT	CASSLTGGTEAFF
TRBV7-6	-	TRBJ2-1	TGTGCCAGCAGCTTAGCAGCCATGAGCTCCGACAATGAGCAGTTCTTC	CASSLAAMSSDNEQFF
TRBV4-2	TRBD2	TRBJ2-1	TGTGCCAGCAGCCATAGACTAGCGGACAATGAGCAGTTCTTC	CASSHRLADNEQFF
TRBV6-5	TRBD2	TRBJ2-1	TGTGCCAGCAGTCCCCGGGGGACTAGCAGTGAGCAGTTCTTC	CASSPRGTSSEQFF
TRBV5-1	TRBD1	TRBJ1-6	TGCGCCAGCAGCTTGGAGCGGGGGACAGGGGATAATTCACCCCTCCACTTT	CASSLERGTGDNSPLHF
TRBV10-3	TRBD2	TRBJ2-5	TGTGCCACACACGATAGCGGGGGAAACCAAGAGACCCAGTACTTC	CATHDSGGNQETQYF
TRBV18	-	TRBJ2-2	TGTGCCAGCTCACCGGCAGACACCGGGGAGCTGTTTTTT	CASSPADTGELFF
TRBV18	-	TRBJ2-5	TGTGCCAGCTCACCGGCGGGGTCCCAAGAGACCCAGTACTTC	CASSPAGSQETQYF
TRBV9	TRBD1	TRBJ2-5	TGTGCCAGCAGCCTACGGACAGGGGGCGGGCAAGAGACCCAGTACTTC	CASSLRTGGGQETQYF